This T cell receptor beta chain was recorded in a study of Graves' ophthalmopathy and Graves' hyperthyroidism. The J segment lost 4 bases and the V segment lost 5 bases, leaving 3 bases of the junction unmatched. The germline CDR1 and CDR2 sequences are MNHEY and SVGAGI. This CDR3 comprises 13 residues. The authors amplified TCR beta CDR3 regions from RNA transcripts. HTBI primers served in a first-round RT-PCR, which a second-round multiplex PCR followed. TCRdb itself ran the multiplex PCR reads through MiXCR, one entry per CDR3 protein. Among 580,000 or so distinct CDR3 sequences listed, just under 40% were seen once. This clonotype was seen ten or more times.

The TCR comes from an adult man with Graves' hyperthyroidism. Source material: peripheral blood or thyroid tissue (not recorded which). The chain combines TRBV6-5 with TRBJ1-2, with 8 positions matching TRBD1. This CDR3 is CASSPGQAYGYTF. The CDR3 DNA reads TGTGCCAGCAGTCCGGGACAGGCCTATGGCTACACCTTC.